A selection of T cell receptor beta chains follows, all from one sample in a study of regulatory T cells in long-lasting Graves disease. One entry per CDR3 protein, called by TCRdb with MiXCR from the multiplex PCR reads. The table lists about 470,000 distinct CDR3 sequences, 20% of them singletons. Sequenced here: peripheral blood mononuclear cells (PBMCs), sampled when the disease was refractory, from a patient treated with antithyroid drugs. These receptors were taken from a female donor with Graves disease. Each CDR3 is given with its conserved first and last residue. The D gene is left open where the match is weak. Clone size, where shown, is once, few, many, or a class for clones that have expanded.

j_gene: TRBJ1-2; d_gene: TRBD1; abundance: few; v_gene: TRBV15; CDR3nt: TGTGCCACCAGCTTCTCACAGGGGGCTGAGGGCTACACCTTC; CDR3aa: CATSFSQGAEGYTF
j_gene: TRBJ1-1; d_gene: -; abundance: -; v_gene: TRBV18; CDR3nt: TGTGCCAGCTCACCACGTCGATCCAGCACTGAAGCTTTCTTT; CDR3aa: CASSPRRSSTEAFF
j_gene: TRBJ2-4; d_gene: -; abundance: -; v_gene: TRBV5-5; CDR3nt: TGTGCCACCACAGGAGGCAGCCTAGCCAGAAACATTCAGTACTTC; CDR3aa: CATTGGSLARNIQYF
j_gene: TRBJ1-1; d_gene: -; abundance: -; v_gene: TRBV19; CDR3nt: TGTGCCAGTAGTTATGATACAGGGTTAGGGGAAGCTTTCTTT; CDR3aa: CASSYDTGLGEAFF
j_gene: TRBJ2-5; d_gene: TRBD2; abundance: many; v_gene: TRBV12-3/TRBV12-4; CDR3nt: TGTGCCAGCAGACCCTGGACGGGGGGAGAGACCCAGTACTTC; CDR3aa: CASRPWTGGETQYF
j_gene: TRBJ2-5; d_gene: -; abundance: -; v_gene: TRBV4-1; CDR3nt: TGCGCCAGCAGCCATCTCCCCCTTGGGAGTTCCAACCAAGAGACCCAGTACTTC; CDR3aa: CASSHLPLGSSNQETQYF
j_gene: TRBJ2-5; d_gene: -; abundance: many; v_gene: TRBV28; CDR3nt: TGTGCCAGCAGTTTACTTTATGGGGGAGGTGGAGAGACCCAGTACTTC; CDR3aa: CASSLLYGGGGETQYF
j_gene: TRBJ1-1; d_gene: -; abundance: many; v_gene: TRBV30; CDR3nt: TGTGCCTGGACCCGGGCCGGGACTGAAGCTTTCTTT; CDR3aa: CAWTRAGTEAFF
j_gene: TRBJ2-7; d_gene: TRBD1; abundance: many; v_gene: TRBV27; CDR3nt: TGTGCCAGCAGTAGTCTCGACTCCGGGACAGGGAAAGTCTACGAGCAGTACTTC; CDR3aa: CASSSLDSGTGKVYEQYF
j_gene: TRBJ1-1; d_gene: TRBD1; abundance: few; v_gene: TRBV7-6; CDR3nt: TGTGCCAGCAGCGCATCCGGGACAGGGATGAACACTGAAGCTTTCTTT; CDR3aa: CASSASGTGMNTEAFF
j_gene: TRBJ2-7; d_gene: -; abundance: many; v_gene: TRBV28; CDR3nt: TGTGCCAGCAGTAGGGGGGGGGAATACGAGCAGTACTTC; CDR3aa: CASSRGGEYEQYF
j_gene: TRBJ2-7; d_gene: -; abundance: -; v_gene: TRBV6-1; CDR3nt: TGTGCCAGCAGTGAAGCTTTCTTCGCCGGCAGCTACTTC; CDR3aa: CASSEAFFAGSYF
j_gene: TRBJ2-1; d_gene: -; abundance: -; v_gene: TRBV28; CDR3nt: TGTGCCAGCAGTTTAGTCTTGCCGGGACCAGGACAGTTCTTC; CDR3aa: CASSLVLPGPGQFF
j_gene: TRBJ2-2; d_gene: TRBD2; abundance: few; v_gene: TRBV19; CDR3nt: TGTGCCAGTATCCGGACTAGCGGGAGAACCGGCGGGGAGCTGTTTTTT; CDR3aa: CASIRTSGRTGGELFF
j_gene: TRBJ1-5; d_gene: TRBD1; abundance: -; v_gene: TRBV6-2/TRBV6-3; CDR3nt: TGTGCCAGCAGTTACTCTGGGGGGACAGGGATGGAGCCCCAGCATTTT; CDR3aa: CASSYSGGTGMEPQHF
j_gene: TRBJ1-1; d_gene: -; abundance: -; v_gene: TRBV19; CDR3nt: TGTGCCAGTAGCGGGACACTTGGAGCTTTCTTT; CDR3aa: CASSGTLGAFF
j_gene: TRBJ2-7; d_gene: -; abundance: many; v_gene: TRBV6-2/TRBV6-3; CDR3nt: TGTGCCAGCAGAGATCCCCCCGGAGGCAAGGGCGAGCAGTACTTC; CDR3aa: CASRDPPGGKGEQYF
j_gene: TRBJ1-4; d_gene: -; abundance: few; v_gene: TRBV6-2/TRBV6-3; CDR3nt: TGTGCCAGCAGTTACTCTGTTTCAGCCCAACAAGAGGAAAAACTGTTTTTT; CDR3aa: CASSYSVSAQQEEKLFF
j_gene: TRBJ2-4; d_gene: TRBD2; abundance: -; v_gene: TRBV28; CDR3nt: TGTGCCAGCAGTTTAGATCGGGGGGGCAGAGGAAAAAACATTCAGTACTTC; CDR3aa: CASSLDRGGRGKNIQYF
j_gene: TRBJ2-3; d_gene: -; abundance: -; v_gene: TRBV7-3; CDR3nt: TGTGCCAGCAGCTTAATCGCCCTAGGCGGTACGCAGTATTTT; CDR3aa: CASSLIALGGTQYF
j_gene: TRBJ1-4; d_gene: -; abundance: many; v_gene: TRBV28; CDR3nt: TGTGCCAGCACTCCGGTGGGTAATGAAAAACTGTTTTTT; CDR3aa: CASTPVGNEKLFF
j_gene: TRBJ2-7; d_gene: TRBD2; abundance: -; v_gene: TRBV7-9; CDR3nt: TGTGCCAGCAGCCTTAGTGGCGGACTAGCGGCCTACGAGCAGTACTTC; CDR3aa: CASSLSGGLAAYEQYF
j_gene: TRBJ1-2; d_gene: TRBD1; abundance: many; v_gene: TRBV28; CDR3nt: TGTGCCAGCAGCCGCCCCCAGGGACAGGGCTTTATTAACACCTTC; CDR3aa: CASSRPQGQGFINTF
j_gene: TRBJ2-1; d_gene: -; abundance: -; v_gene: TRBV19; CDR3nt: TGTGCCGTATACCGGGGCCATGAGCAGTTCTTC; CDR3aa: CAVYRGHEQFF
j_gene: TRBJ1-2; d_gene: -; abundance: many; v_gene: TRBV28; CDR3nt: TGTGCCAGCAGTCGAGGGGGTTGGGGCTACACCTTC; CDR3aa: CASSRGGWGYTF
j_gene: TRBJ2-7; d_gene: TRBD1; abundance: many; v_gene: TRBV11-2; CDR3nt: TGTGCCAGCAGCTTTACACAGGGGTCCTACGAGCAGTACTTC; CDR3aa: CASSFTQGSYEQYF
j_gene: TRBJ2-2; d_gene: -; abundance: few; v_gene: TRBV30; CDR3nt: TGTGCCTGGGGTCCAGGAGTACCCGGGGAGCTGTTTTTT; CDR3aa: CAWGPGVPGELFF
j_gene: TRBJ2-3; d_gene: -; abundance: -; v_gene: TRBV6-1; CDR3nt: TGTGCCAGCAACGGGGACACAGATACGCAGTATTTT; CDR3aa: CASNGDTDTQYF
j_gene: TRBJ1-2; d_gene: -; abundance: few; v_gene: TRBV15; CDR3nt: TGTGCCACCAGCAGAGATTCGGCCAGAGCCTATGGCTACACCTTC; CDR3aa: CATSRDSARAYGYTF
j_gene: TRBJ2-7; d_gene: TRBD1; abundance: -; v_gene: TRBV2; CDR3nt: TGTGCCAGCAGTGAAGCTAGGACAGGGGCGGCCTCCGACTTC; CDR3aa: CASSEARTGAASDF
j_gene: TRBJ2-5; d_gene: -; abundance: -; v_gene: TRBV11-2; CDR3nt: TGTGCCAGCAGCTCAGTTCTAGGGTCCTTAGAGACCCAGTACTTC; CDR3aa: CASSSVLGSLETQYF
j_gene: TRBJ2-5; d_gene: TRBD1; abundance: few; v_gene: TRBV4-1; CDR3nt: TGCGCCAGCAGCCAAGAAAGGACAGGGGGCAAGACCCAGTACTTC; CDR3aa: CASSQERTGGKTQYF
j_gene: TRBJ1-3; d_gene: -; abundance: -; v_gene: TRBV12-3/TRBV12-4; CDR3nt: TGTGCCAGCAGTTGGCGGCCTGGAAACACCATATATTTT; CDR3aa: CASSWRPGNTIYF
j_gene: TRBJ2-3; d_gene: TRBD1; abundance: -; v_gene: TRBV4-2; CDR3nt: TGTGCCAGCAGCCAGAATCCGGACAGGGGAGATACGCAGTATTTT; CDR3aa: CASSQNPDRGDTQYF
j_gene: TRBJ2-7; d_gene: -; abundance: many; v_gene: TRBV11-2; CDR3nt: TGTGCCAGCAGCTTAAGTCTACGGGGGCAGTACTTC; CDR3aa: CASSLSLRGQYF
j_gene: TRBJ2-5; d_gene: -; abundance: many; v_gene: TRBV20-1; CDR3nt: TGCAGTGCTAACGGACAAGCCCAAGAGACCCAGTACTTC; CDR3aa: CSANGQAQETQYF
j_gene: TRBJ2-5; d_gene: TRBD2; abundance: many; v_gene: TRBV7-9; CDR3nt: TGTGCCAGCAGCCCCCGGGAGGGCCGTAAGGAGACCCAGTACTTC; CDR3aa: CASSPREGRKETQYF
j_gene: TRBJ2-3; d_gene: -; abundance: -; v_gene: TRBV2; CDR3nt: TGTGCCTCAAGCCCCAATTTAGATACGCAGTATTTT; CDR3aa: CASSPNLDTQYF
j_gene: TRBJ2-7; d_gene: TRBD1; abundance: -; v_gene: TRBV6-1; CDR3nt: TGTGCCACCCTCCAGCCTCCGGGACAGGTCTACGAGCAGTACTTC; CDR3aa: CATLQPPGQVYEQYF
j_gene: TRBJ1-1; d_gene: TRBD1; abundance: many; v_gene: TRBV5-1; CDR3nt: TGCGCCAGCAGCGACCCAGGGGGCGCGGACACTGAAGCTTTCTTT; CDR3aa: CASSDPGGADTEAFF
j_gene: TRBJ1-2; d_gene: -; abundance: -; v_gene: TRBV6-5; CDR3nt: -; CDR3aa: CASSSSGYYGYTF
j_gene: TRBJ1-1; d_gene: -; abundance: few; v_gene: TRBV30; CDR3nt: TGTGCCTGGAGTCGTTTCCTGAACACTGAAGCTTTCTTT; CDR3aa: CAWSRFLNTEAFF